What follows describes a single T cell receptor beta chain. Its target is unknown. For the second PCR, which ran for about 7 to 11 cycles, a sample-barcoded 5' primer and a J-beta primer mix were used. One entry per CDR3 protein, called by TCRdb with MiXCR from the 5' RACE reads. The data show approximately 350,000 distinct CDR3 sequences, with approximately 52% seen just once and around 49% held by the top ten. The CDR3 is made up of 14 amino acids. Germline V gene data show CDR1 as SGHKS and CDR2 as YYEKEE (reference sequence). The ends lost 4 bases at V and 2 bases at J; junction bases unmatched: 5. The sample is drawn from a study of blood T cells in healthy people across ages. General study points: With unsorted PBMCs, a conclusive comparison of naive versus antigen-experienced cells was not possible. Roughly linearly, TCR beta diversity per million T cells fell as age increased. Donors of long life had a larger count of naive CD4+ cells and greater diversity than aged donors.

The individuals who served as donors were healthy Caucasians living in Russia, aged roughly 6 to 100. The receptor comes from a man in his 60s in good health. The gene calls are TRBV5-5 and TRBJ2-7; 8 bases are shared with TRBD1. Sequencing was done on a sample of blood. CDR3 amino acids: CASSLLQGAYEQYF. As DNA, the CDR3 is TGTGCCAGCAGCCTCCTACAGGGGGCCTACGAGCAGTACTTC.